The 5 T cell receptor beta chains presented below share a single source sample, sequenced in a study of shared T cell receptors in the human thymus. Some clones are missing from TCRdb's copy, which holds only in-frame ones; the method was immunoSEQ multiplex PCR. Among hundreds of thousands of clones listed, more than 75% were seen once. The same specimen was also included in a second study, on human thymus T cells.

Sequenced material: thymocytes. The source is a boy younger than two with a congenital heart defect.

In this sample, this clone turned up a few times. The chain links TRBV5-6 to TRBJ2-4; 8 bases are a match to TRBD1. V lost 3 bases and J lost 8; bases outside the gene matches: 22. This CDR3 comprises 19 residues. Germline loops: CDR1 SGHDT, CDR2 YYEEEE. The CDR3 loop is CASSSSKLHLQGAADIQYF. CDR3 sequence (DNA): TGTGCCAGCAGCTCCTCTAAACTGCATCTTCAGGGGGCTGCGGACATTCAGTACTTC.

This clone appeared a single time. The chain links TRBV27 to TRBJ2-1, with D perhaps matching TRBD2 (5 bases). Trimming left V 7 bases short and J 0 bases short, with 13 bases between. This CDR3 region has 15 residues. Germline V gene data show CDR1 as MNHEY and CDR2 as SMNVEV (reference sequence). CDR3 protein: CASKEGESSYNEQFF. Written as DNA, the CDR3 is TGTGCCAGCAAAGAGGGAGAGAGCTCCTACAATGAGCAGTTCTTC.

In this sample, this clone turned up once. The chain is built from TRBV7-8 and TRBJ2-7; 8 bases match TRBD2. The CDR3 is 20 residues long. The J segment lost 9 bases and the V segment lost 2 bases, leaving 27 bases of the junction unmatched. From germline, CDR1 is SGHVS and CDR2 FQNEAQ. The CDR3 sequence: CASSLREGSGEPNLRYGQYF. Written as DNA, the CDR3 is TGTGCCAGCAGCTTACGGGAGGGTAGCGGAGAACCGAACCTACGATATGGGCAGTACTTC.

The chain combines TRBV27 with TRBJ2-2, with no clear D. Trimming shortened V by 3 bases and J by 6 bases, and 17 bases separated the two germline ends. The CDR3 sequence is 16 residues long. The germline CDR1 and CDR2 sequences are MNHEY and SMNVEV (reference sequence). CDR3 sequence reads: CASSFWARFWPGELFF. The CDR3, as DNA: TGTGCCAGCAGTTTTTGGGCACGGTTTTGGCCCGGGGAGCTGTTTTTT.

This rearrangement joins TRBV9 to TRBJ2-4; 12 bases are a match to TRBD1. The CDR3 is made up of 15 amino acids. V lost 3 bases, J lost 8 bases, and 6 bases stayed unmatched. Germline CDR1 and CDR2: SGDLS and YYNGEE. As DNA, the CDR3 is TGTGCCAGCAGCGAGGGACAGGGGGCTTGGGACATTCAGTACTTC. This sequence encodes CASSEGQGAWDIQYF.